Below, 28 T cell receptor beta chains from the same sample are listed, as sequenced in a study of blood T cell repertoires in COVID-19. Sequenced by immunoSEQ multiplex PCR; TCRdb stores in-frame clones only, minus some. The sample yields hundreds of thousands of clones, about 83% seen once. Sequenced material: PBMCs or T cells enriched from blood (not recorded which). These receptors all stem from a woman between 50 and 59 years old who had recovered from COVID-19.

V is TRBV14 and J is TRBJ2-3, with D maybe TRBD1 (5 bases). Germline values: CDR1 SGHDN, CDR2 FVKESK. The CDR3 covers 14 residues. V was pared by 1 base and J by 6 bases, with 11 bases between. CDR3 protein: CASSQGQHKDTQYF. The CDR3 DNA is TGTGCCAGCAGCCAAGGACAGCACAAGGATACGCAGTATTTT.

This chain uses TRBV19 with TRBJ1-1; D might be TRBD1 (6 bases). V was shortened by 6 bases and J by 6 bases, with 20 bases between the two germline ends. The CDR3 spans 15 residues. The germline CDR1 and CDR2 sequences are LNHDA and SQIVND (reference sequence). CDR3 amino acids: CASSHFTTQGAEAFF. The CDR3 nucleotides are TGTGCCAGTAGCCACTTCACAACACAGGGCGCTGAAGCTTTCTTT.

This clone has just a few counts. This chain connects TRBV9 to TRBJ2-5; possibly TRBD2 for D (7 bases). With 3 bases removed from V and 1 base from J, the gap between germline ends came to 13 bases. CDR3 length: 15 amino acids. Germline CDR1 is SGDLS and CDR2 is YYNGEE. In nucleotides, the CDR3 is TGTGCCAGCAGCGGGGGCGGGGGCCTCCAAGAGACCCAGTACTTC. Translation gives CASSGGGGLQETQYF. The whole variable domain, remainder taken from reference TRBV9 and TRBJ2-5, is DSGVTQTPKHLITATGQRVTLRCSPRSGDLSVYWYQQSLDQGLQFLIQYYNGEERAKGNILERFSAQQFPDLHSELNLSSLELGDSALYFCASSGGGGLQETQYFGPGTRLLVL.

J is TRBJ2-1 and V is TRBV27, with D perhaps matching TRBD2 (5 bases). Trimming removed 7 bases at V and 10 bases at J, with 20 bases between. Germline loops: CDR1 MNHEY, CDR2 SMNVEV (reference sequence). The CDR3 is 14 residues long. The CDR3 here is CASKEGLVPGEQFF. The CDR3 DNA sequence: TGTGCCAGCAAAGAGGGTCTAGTGCCCGGGGAGCAGTTCTTC.

V and J are TRBV19 and TRBJ2-3, with TRBD2 matching over 15 bases. The CDR3 runs 17 residues. The J segment lost 3 bases and the V segment lost 9 bases, leaving 10 bases of the junction unmatched. Germline assignment: CDR1 LNHDA and CDR2 SQIVND (reference sequence). Here the CDR3 reads CASSRTSGGAGTDTQYF. Written as DNA, the CDR3 is TGTGCCAGCAGCCGGACTAGCGGGGGGGCGGGGACAGATACGCAGTATTTT.

The chain uses TRBV28 and TRBJ1-1, with D hard to call. This CDR3 spans 13 amino acids. With 7 bases removed from V and 5 bases from J, the gap between germline ends came to 14 bases. Germline V gene data show CDR1 as MDHEN and CDR2 as SYDVKM. For the CDR3, the DNA is TGTGCCAGCACCTCACCCCCGGGGACTGAAGCTTTCTTT. As protein: CASTSPPGTEAFF.

The chain joins TRBV6-5 to TRBJ1-2, with TRBD1 identical over 10 bases. CDR3 size: 13 residues. Trimming cost V 7 bases and J 3 bases; bases outside gene matches: 2. The germline gives CDR1 MNHEY, CDR2 SVGAGI. CDR3 in amino acids: CASTGQGYYGYTF. CDR3 nucleotide sequence: TGTGCCAGCACGGGACAGGGGTACTATGGCTACACCTTC.

Only one count was recorded for this clone. V usage is TRBV6-4 and J usage is TRBJ2-1; 10 bases fit TRBD1. J gave up 3 bases and V 6 bases, and 5 bases lay outside the gene matches. CDR1 MRHNA and CDR2 SNTAGT come from the germline V gene. The CDR3 is made up of 15 amino acids. CDR3 residues: CASSDGTGDYNEQFF. As DNA, the CDR3 is TGTGCCAGCAGCGACGGGACAGGGGACTACAATGAGCAGTTCTTC.

The rearrangement links TRBV27 to TRBJ1-5; possibly TRBD1 for D (5 bases). V lost 0 bases and J lost 0, with 9 bases in between. This CDR3 spans 16 amino acids. From germline, CDR1 is MNHEY and CDR2 SMNVEV (reference sequence). The CDR3 region has the DNA TGTGCCAGCAGTTTATCCAGGGCTAATAGCAATCAGCCCCAGCATTTT. It encodes CASSLSRANSNQPQHF.

This sequence joins TRBV24-1 and TRBJ2-3, with 7 bases identical to TRBD1. The CDR3 is 14 amino acids. V lost 4 bases, J lost 4 bases, and 4 bases stayed unmatched. The germline gives CDR1 KGHDR, CDR2 SFDVKD. The CDR3 region is CATSDVRGPDTQYF. The CDR3 DNA reads TGTGCCACCAGTGACGTTAGGGGGCCAGATACGCAGTATTTT.

This clone was counted a single time. The J gene is TRBJ1-6, the V gene TRBV27; D possibly corresponds to TRBD1 (6 bases). Trimming stripped 3 bases from V and 11 bases from J, with 17 bases between. The germline V gene has CDR1 MNHEY and CDR2 SMNVEV (reference sequence). The CDR3 length is 15 residues. This CDR3 is CASSFPQGIGTPLHF. The DNA of the CDR3 is TGTGCCAGCAGTTTCCCCCAGGGGATAGGGACACCCCTCCACTTT.

V gene TRBV12-3 or TRBV12-4 combines with J gene TRBJ2-7, with TRBD2 as a possible D gene (6 bases). Deletions cut 7 bases from V and 9 bases from J, with 19 bases between. The CDR3 is 13 residues long. This CDR3 is CASTPSQGGMQYF. CDR3 in DNA: TGTGCCAGCACCCCCTCGCAGGGAGGAATGCAGTACTTC.

The J gene is TRBJ2-3, the V gene TRBV30, with 7 bases matching TRBD2. Germline V CDR1 and CDR2: GTSNPN, SVGIG (reference sequence). The CDR3 has 14 residues. V lost 1 base to trimming and J lost 4 bases; unmatched junction nucleotides: 5. CDR3: CAWSDRGLADTQYF. For the CDR3, the DNA is TGTGCCTGGAGTGACCGAGGACTAGCAGATACGCAGTATTTT.

This clone was recorded only once. The chain uses TRBV3-1 (or the pseudogene TRBV3-2) and TRBJ2-4; D might be TRBD1 (5 bases). Trimming took 0 bases from V and 8 from J, leaving 8 bases between them. Germline CDR1 and CDR2: LGHDT and YNNKEL (reference sequence). This CDR3 is built from 13 residues. CDR3 region: CASSQDGADIQYF. The DNA for the CDR3 is TGTGCCAGCAGCCAAGATGGGGCTGACATTCAGTACTTC.

The V and J genes are TRBV15 and TRBJ1-2, with 7 bases that match TRBD1. The CDR3 loop spans 14 amino acids. Germline V gives CDR1 LNHNV, CDR2 YYDKDF (reference sequence). V was clipped by 5 bases and J by 8 bases; unmatched bases: 11. CDR3 in DNA: TGTGCCACCAGCGCCTACCAGACAGGGCGCGGCTACACCTTC. It is translated as CATSAYQTGRGYTF.

The rearrangement links TRBV7-2 to TRBJ2-3; TRBD2 matches at 8 bases. This CDR3 has 16 amino acids. Trimming removed 1 base from V and 4 bases from J; junction bases left unmatched: 7. Germline CDR1 reads SGHTA; CDR2 reads FQGNSA. The CDR3 region has the DNA TGTGCCAGCAGCTTAGTGTCGGGGGGGGCAGCAGATACGCAGTATTTT. This gives the protein CASSLVSGGAADTQYF.

CDR3 loop: CASRRDRTYEQYF. CDR3 DNA: TGTGCCAGCAGAAGGGACAGGACCTACGAGCAGTACTTC. The chain joins TRBV2 to TRBJ2-7, with 8 bases that match TRBD1. V lost 6 bases and J lost 2; bases outside the gene matches: 3. The CDR3 totals 13 residues. Germline CDR1 and CDR2: SNHLY and FYNNEI.

The CDR3 loop is CASSRTSRVGDQPQHF. CDR3 coding DNA: TGTGCCAGTAGTAGAACCTCTAGGGTCGGGGATCAGCCCCAGCATTTT. The chain couples TRBV19 to TRBJ1-5, with D unclear. This CDR3 contains 16 residues. Trimming took 4 bases from V and 5 from J, leaving 18 bases between them. Looked up from germline, CDR1 is LNHDA and CDR2 is SQIVND (reference sequence).

This chain joins TRBV18 and TRBJ1-5; TRBD1 matches 7 bases. Germline trimming cut 3 bases from V and 4 bases from J; bases unmatched to any gene: 6. Germline values: CDR1 KGHSH, CDR2 LQKENI. The CDR3 runs 15 residues. The CDR3 sequence is CASSPTTGINQPQHF. DNA for the CDR3: TGTGCCAGCTCACCCACGACAGGGATTAATCAGCCCCAGCATTTT. Drawing the rest from reference TRBV18 and TRBJ1-5, the complete variable domain is NAGVMQNPRHLVRRRGQEARLRCSPMKGHSHVYWYRQLPEEGLKFMVYLQKENIIDESGMPKERFSAEFPKEGPSILRIQQVVRGDSAAYFCASSPTTGINQPQHFGDGTRLSIL.

This clone is a singleton in its sample. The chain combines TRBV13 with TRBJ2-7, with 8 bases that match TRBD1. There are 14 residues in the CDR3. From germline, CDR1 is PRHDT and CDR2 FYEKMQ (reference sequence). The V gene end was trimmed by 5 bases and the J gene end by 5 bases; junction bases not matched to a gene: 8. This CDR3 reads CASSARTGIHEQYF. As DNA, the CDR3 is TGTGCCAGCAGCGCCAGGACAGGGATTCACGAGCAGTACTTC.

This chain connects TRBV9 to TRBJ2-5, with 9 nucleotides matching TRBD1. Germline V lookup: CDR1 SGDLS, CDR2 YYNGEE. The CDR3 runs 17 residues. The J segment lost 5 bases and the V segment lost 2 bases, leaving 13 bases of the junction unmatched. The CDR3 coding sequence is TGTGCCAGCAGCGTGGGTTTTGGGACAGGGCAGACGGAGACCCAGTACTTC. Translating gives CASSVGFGTGQTETQYF.

The gene calls are TRBV5-1 and TRBJ2-5; the D is unclear. CDR1 SGHRS and CDR2 YFSETQ come from the germline V gene. This CDR3 is 17 amino acids long. With 0 bases removed from V and 5 bases from J, the gap between germline ends came to 20 bases. The CDR3 loop is CASSLGPIGTAEETQYF. The CDR3 bases are TGCGCCAGCAGCTTGGGCCCTATCGGAACAGCAGAGGAGACCCAGTACTTC.

This chain uses TRBV2 with TRBJ2-1; TRBD1 matches 8 bases. Germline V gene sequence: CDR1 SNHLY, CDR2 FYNNEI. CDR3 length: 15 residues. Germline trimming cut 7 bases from V and 5 bases from J; bases unmatched to any gene: 10. The CDR3 spells CASTEGRGPHNEQFF. In DNA form, the CDR3 reads TGTGCCAGCACCGAGGGCAGGGGGCCTCACAATGAGCAGTTCTTC. Together with reference TRBV2 and TRBJ2-1, the CDR3 gives the full variable domain: EPEVTQTPSHQVTQMGQEVILRCVPISNHLYFYWYRQILGQKVEFLVSFYNNEISEKSEIFDDQFSVERPDGSNFTLKIRSTKLEDSAMYFCASTEGRGPHNEQFFGPGTRLTVL.

V usage is TRBV29-1 and J usage is TRBJ2-1; D not resolved. In germline, CDR1 is SQVTM, CDR2 ANQGSEA. Deletions cut 0 bases from V and 7 bases from J, with 19 bases between. The CDR3 loop spans 16 amino acids. The CDR3 DNA follows: TGCAGCGTTGAAGATCGAGGTAGCCCTCATGGTAATGAGCAGTTCTTC. Protein: CSVEDRGSPHGNEQFF.

The chain has TRBV6-5 and TRBJ1-4; 8 nucleotides line up with TRBD1. CDR3 length: 15 residues. The V gene's germline CDR1 is MNHEY and CDR2 SVGAGI. J was trimmed by 8 bases and V by 7 bases; bases with no gene match: 12. The CDR3 nucleotides read TGTGCCAGCACCACGTCGAACAGGGGGGTAGAAAAACTGTTTTTT. The encoded protein is CASTTSNRGVEKLFF.

The chain combines TRBV6-1 with TRBJ2-5, with 8 bases aligning to TRBD2. The CDR3 runs to 14 residues. Germline loops: CDR1 MNHNS, CDR2 SASEGT. Germline trimming cut 1 base from V and 5 bases from J; bases unmatched to any gene: 3. The CDR3 region is CASSEGRGVETQYF. The CDR3 DNA is TGTGCCAGCAGTGAAGGGCGGGGGGTCGAGACCCAGTACTTC.

J is TRBJ2-1 and V is TRBV5-1; 7 bases fit TRBD2. Germline values: CDR1 SGHRS, CDR2 YFSETQ. This CDR3 contains 16 residues. The ends lost 4 bases at V and 3 bases at J; junction bases unmatched: 10. Here the CDR3 DNA reads TGCGCCAGCAGCCCCGGGGCGGGGGTCGGCTACAATGAGCAGTTCTTC. As protein: CASSPGAGVGYNEQFF.

The rearrangement joins TRBV2 to TRBJ2-7; 9 nucleotides match TRBD2. Per germline, CDR1 SNHLY and CDR2 FYNNEI. With 2 bases clipped from V and 2 bases from J, the junction kept 16 bases outside the gene matches. The CDR3 runs 19 residues. The CDR3 region has the DNA TGTGCCAGCAGTGAATTTGAGCGGGGGGCCCTTACCTATGCCTACGAGCAGTACTTC. It codes for CASSEFERGALTYAYEQYF.